This T cell receptor (beta chain) appears in the sequencing data of a study of CD8+ T cells in alopecia areata. Germline trimming cut 3 bases from V and 2 bases from J; bases unmatched to any gene: 5. This CDR3 spans 14 amino acids. Germline-derived CDR1 and CDR2 are SQVTM and ANQGSEA. The authors extracted RNA and reverse transcribed it into cDNA as the sequencing template. Measured with immunoSEQ multiplex PCR; TCRdb has only the in-frame clones, and not every one. Here the sample spans 110,000 to 150,000 clones, 80% to 90% being singletons. Treatment: oral pan-JAK inhibitor, 5-10 mg twice daily. J is TRBJ2-7 and V is TRBV29-1, with TRBD2 matching 9 bases. The TCR sequence derives from a human donor with alopecia areata. The sequencing here drew on CD8+ T cells sorted from blood, taken at week 4, from a patient treated with tofacitinib. The CDR3 bases are TGCAGCGTTGAGGTAGCGGGGGTGGCCTACGAGCAGTACTTC. This translates into CSVEVAGVAYEQYF.